The T cell receptor (beta chain) under discussion was sequenced for a study of identical twins. Template switching, a step in the protocol, added a universal primer site, and cDNA carried unique molecular identifiers. TCRdb re-called the 5' RACE reads through MiXCR, storing one row per CDR3 protein. The table lists 570,000 or so distinct CDR3 sequences, nearly 10% of them singletons. These data are also associated with another study on yellow fever vaccine responses in identical twins.

The receptor comes from a woman younger than 35 in good health. The sequenced sample consisted of PBMCs.

The CDR3 nucleotides read TGCGCCAGCACCAAGGACGGACCGTTGCGAGATACGCAGTATTTT. It codes for CASTKDGPLRDTQYF. This chain links TRBV5-1 with TRBJ2-3; no definite D call. The CDR3 is 15 residues long. Germline-derived CDR1 and CDR2 are SGHRS and YFSETQ. V was cut by 6 bases and J by 5 bases, with 19 bases left in between.